The present T cell receptor beta chain was sequenced within a study of siplizumab effects on memory and regulatory T cells. Profiled with immunoSEQ multiplex PCR; TCRdb holds only in-frame clones, not every one. The table records fewer than 65,000 clones, 85% to 95% of them present only once. The CDR3 loop spans 18 amino acids. Looked up from germline, CDR1 is MNHEY and CDR2 is SMNVEV (reference sequence). The V gene lost 5 bases and the J gene lost 6 bases, with 27 bases spanning the gap. This clone was found once. Antigen: not known. General study points: Researchers did not confirm the suppressive function of proliferating Tregs from siplizumab cultures. The study found that siplizumab significantly reduced alloreactive sequences traceable to unstimulated CD4+ memory cells. The study found naive T cells seemingly more diverse than memory cells and seemingly major alloresponse contributors.

Sequencing was carried out using CD8+ T cells sorted from blood. The clonotype originates from a human donor in good health. The chain recombines TRBV27 with TRBJ2-3; D might be TRBD1 or TRBD2, each matching 5 bases. CDR3: CASSVRSGPPEESDTQYF. As DNA, the CDR3 is TGTGCCAGCAGTGTCAGATCGGGACCCCCGGAGGAATCGGATACGCAGTATTTT.